This T cell receptor beta chain comes out of a study of T-cell reconstitution after alpha-beta-depleted transplantation in children. This clonotype was observed at least ten times. What it binds is not known. Study-wide results and limits: Alpha-beta T cells present about two months after transplant were reported to originate from several hundred expanded graft clones. Surviving recipient T cells and thymic progenitors underlay high day-60 TCRbeta diversity in some patients. At the one-year point after transplant, T-cell counts and TCRbeta diversity were found to come mostly from T cells that had been newly produced.

Construction of the TCRbeta library involved unique molecular identifiers. TCRdb re-called the PCR reads with MiXCR, one entry per CDR3 protein. The data hold tens of thousands of distinct CDR3 sequences, with roughly 4.9% observed a single time. V dropped 6 bases and J dropped 0; count of bases not matched to a gene: 8. CDR3 length: 16 amino acids. This receptor was taken from a boy younger than two who had a stem cell transplant for acute myeloid leukemia, so the T cells may come from the graft donor. The material sequenced was PBMCs, mostly from graft donor cells, taken 180 days after TCRalphabeta/CD19-depleted stem cell transplant. The rearrangement joins TRBV12-3 or TRBV12-4 to TRBJ1-1; 9 nucleotides match TRBD1. The CDR3 reads CASSRWTGALNTEAFF. CDR3 nucleotide sequence: TGTGCCAGCAGCCGCTGGACAGGGGCTTTGAACACTGAAGCTTTCTTT.